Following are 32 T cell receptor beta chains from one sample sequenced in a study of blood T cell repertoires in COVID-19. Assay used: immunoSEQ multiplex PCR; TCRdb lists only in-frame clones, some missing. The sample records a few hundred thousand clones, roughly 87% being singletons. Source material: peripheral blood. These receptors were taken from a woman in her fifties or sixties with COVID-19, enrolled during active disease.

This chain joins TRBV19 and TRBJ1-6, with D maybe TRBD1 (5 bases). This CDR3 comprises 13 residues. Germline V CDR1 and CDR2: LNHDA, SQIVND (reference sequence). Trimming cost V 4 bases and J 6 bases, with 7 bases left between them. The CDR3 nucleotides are TGTGCCAGTAGTAGGGGGGGTAATTCACCCCTCCACTTT. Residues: CASSRGGNSPLHF.

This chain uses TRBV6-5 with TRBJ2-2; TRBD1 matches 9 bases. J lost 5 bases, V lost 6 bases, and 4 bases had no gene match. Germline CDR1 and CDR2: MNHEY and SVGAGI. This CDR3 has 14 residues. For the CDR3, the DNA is TGTGCCAGCAGGTGGACAGGGGTTACCGGGGAGCTGTTTTTT. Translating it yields CASRWTGVTGELFF.

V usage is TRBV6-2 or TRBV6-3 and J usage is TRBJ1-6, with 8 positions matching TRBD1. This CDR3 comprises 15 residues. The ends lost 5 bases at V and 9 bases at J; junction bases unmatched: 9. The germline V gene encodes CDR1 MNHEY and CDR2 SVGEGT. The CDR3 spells CASSLRQGMASPLHF. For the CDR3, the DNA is TGTGCCAGCAGTCTGCGACAGGGGATGGCTTCACCCCTCCACTTT.

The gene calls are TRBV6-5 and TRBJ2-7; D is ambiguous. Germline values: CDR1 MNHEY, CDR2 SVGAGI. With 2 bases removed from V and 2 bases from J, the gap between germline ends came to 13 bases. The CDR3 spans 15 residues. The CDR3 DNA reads TGTGCCAGCAGTTACCTCGGGTCGAGACCCTACGAGCAGTACTTC. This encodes CASSYLGSRPYEQYF.

The CDR3: CASSLISSGNTIYF. CDR3 nucleotides: TGTGCCAGCAGCTTAATTAGCTCTGGAAACACCATATATTTT. The rearrangement uses TRBV7-2 and TRBJ1-3; no firm D call. Deletions cut 2 bases from V and 0 bases from J, with 5 bases between. Per the germline V gene, CDR1 is SGHTA and CDR2 is FQGNSA. The CDR3 is made up of 14 amino acids.

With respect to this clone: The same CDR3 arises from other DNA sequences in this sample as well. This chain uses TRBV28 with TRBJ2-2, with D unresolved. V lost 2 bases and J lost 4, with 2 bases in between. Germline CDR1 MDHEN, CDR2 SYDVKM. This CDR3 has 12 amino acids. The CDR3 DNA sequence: TGTGCCAGCAGTTTACTCACCGGGGAGCTGTTTTTT. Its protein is CASSLLTGELFF.

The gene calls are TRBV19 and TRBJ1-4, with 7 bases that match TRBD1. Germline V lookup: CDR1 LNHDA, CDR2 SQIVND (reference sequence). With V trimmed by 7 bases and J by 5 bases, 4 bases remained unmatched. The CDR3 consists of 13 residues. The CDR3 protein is CASNTGDNEKLFF. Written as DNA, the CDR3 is TGTGCCAGTAATACAGGGGACAATGAAAAACTGTTTTTT.

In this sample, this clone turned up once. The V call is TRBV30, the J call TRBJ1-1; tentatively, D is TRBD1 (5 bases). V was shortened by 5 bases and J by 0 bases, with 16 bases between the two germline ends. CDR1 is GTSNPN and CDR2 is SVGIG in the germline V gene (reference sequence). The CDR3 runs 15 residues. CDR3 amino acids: CAWAMRGGMNTEAFF. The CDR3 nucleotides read TGTGCCTGGGCAATGCGGGGGGGGATGAACACTGAAGCTTTCTTT.

In DNA form, the CDR3 reads TGTGCCACCTCGACAGGAAGGTCGGAGCGCACTGAAGCTTTCTTT. Protein sequence: CATSTGRSERTEAFF. The chain links TRBV10-3 to TRBJ1-1, with D possibly being TRBD1 (6 bases). Germline CDR1 ENHRY, CDR2 SYGVKD. V lost 10 bases and J 4 bases, leaving 22 bases between the germline ends. This CDR3 region has 15 residues.

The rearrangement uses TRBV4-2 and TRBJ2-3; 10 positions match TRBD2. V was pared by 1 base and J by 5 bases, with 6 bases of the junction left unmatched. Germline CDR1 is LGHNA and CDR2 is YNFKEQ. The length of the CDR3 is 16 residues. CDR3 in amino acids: CASSQVERGGIDTQYF. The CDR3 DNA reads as TGTGCCAGCAGCCAAGTAGAGCGGGGGGGGATAGATACGCAGTATTTT.

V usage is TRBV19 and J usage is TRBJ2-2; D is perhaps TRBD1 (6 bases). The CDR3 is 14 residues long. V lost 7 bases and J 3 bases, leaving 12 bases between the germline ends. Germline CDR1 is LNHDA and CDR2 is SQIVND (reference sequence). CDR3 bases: TGTGCCAGTATGGGGCAGGGGTACACCGGGGAGCTGTTTTTT. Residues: CASMGQGYTGELFF.

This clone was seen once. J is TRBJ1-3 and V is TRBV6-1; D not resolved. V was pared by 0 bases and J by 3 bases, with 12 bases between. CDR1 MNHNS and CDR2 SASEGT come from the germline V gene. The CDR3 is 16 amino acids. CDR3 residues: CASSEALGRSGNTIYF. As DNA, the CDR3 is TGTGCCAGCAGTGAAGCGCTTGGGAGGAGTGGAAACACCATATATTTT.

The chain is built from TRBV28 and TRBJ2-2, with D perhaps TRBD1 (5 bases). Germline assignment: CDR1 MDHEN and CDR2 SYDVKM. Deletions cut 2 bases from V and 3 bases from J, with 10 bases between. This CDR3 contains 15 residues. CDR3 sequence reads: CASSLGAVDTGELFF. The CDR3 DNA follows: TGTGCCAGCAGTTTAGGGGCGGTGGACACCGGGGAGCTGTTTTTT.

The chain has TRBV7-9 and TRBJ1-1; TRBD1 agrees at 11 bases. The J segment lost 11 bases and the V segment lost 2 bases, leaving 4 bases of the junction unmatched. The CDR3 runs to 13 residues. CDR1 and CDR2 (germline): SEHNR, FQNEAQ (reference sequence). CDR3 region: CASSLKDRGLAFF. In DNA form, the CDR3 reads TGTGCCAGCAGCTTAAAGGACAGGGGGCTGGCTTTCTTT. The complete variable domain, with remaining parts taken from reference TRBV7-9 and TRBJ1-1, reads DTGVSQNPRHKITKRGQNVTFRCDPISEHNRLYWYRQTLGQGPEFLTYFQNEAQLEKSRLLSDRFSAERPKGSFSTLEIQRTEQGDSAMYLCASSLKDRGLAFFGQGTRLTVV.

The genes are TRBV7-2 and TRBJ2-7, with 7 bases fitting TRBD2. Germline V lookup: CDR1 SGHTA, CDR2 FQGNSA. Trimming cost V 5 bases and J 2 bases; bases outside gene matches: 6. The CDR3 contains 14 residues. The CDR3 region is CASSILAGAYEQYF. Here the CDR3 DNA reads TGTGCCAGCAGCATATTGGCGGGGGCCTACGAGCAGTACTTC.

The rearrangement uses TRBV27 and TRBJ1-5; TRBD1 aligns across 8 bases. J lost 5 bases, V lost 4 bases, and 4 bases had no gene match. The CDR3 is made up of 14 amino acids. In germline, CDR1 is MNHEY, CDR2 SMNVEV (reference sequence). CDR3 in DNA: TGTGCCAGCAGTTCGACAGGGGACTATCAGCCCCAGCATTTT. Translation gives CASSSTGDYQPQHF.

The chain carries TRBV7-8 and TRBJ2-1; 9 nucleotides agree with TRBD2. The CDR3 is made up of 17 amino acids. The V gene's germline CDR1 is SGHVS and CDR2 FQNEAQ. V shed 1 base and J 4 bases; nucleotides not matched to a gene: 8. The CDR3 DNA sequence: TGTGCCAGCAGCTTAGGGCGAGGAGCGGGGGGTTACAATGAGCAGTTCTTC. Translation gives CASSLGRGAGGYNEQFF.

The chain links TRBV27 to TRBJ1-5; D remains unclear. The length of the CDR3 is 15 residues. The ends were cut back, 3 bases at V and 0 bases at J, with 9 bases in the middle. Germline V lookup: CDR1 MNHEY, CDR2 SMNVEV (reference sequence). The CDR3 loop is CASSFRGNSNQPQHF. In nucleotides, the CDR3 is TGTGCCAGCAGTTTTCGAGGGAATAGCAATCAGCCCCAGCATTTT.

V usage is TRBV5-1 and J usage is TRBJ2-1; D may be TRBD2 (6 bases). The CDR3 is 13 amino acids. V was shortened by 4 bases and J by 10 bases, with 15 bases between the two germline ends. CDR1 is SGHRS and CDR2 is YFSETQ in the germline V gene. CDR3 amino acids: CASSPEGAWEQFF. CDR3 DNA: TGCGCCAGCAGCCCGGAGGGAGCTTGGGAGCAGTTCTTC.

CDR3 in DNA: TGTGCCAGCTCCATTGCTGGGACAGGGTACGGAAACACCATATATTTT. It codes for CASSIAGTGYGNTIYF. The chain combines TRBV18 with TRBJ1-3; 9 positions match TRBD1. Germline V gene data show CDR1 as KGHSH and CDR2 as LQKENI. J lost 4 bases, V lost 6 bases, and 10 bases had no gene match. The CDR3 runs 16 residues.

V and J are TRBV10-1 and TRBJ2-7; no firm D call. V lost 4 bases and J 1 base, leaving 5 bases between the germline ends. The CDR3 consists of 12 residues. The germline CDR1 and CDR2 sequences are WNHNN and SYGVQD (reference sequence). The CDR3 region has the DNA TGCGCCAGCAGTGCCAATTCCTACGAGCAGTACTTC. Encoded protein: CASSANSYEQYF.

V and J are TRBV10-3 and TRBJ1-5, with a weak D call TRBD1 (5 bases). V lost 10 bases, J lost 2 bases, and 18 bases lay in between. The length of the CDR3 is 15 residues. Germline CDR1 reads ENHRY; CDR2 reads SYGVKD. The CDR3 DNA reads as TGTGCCACCAGGTTCGCCGCGGGGGGCAATCAGCCCCAGCATTTT. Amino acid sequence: CATRFAAGGNQPQHF.

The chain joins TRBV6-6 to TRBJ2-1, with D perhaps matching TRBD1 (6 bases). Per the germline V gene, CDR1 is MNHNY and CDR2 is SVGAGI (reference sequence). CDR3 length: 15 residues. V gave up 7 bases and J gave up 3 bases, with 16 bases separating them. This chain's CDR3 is CASTRPGHNYNEQFF. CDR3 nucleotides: TGTGCCAGCACTAGGCCGGGACACAACTACAATGAGCAGTTCTTC.

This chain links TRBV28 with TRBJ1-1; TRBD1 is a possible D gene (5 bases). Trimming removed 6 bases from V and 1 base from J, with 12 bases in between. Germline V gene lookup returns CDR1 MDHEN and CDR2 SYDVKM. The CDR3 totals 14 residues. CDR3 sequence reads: CASSRETWNTEAFF. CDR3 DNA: TGTGCCAGCAGCAGGGAAACCTGGAACACTGAAGCTTTCTTT.

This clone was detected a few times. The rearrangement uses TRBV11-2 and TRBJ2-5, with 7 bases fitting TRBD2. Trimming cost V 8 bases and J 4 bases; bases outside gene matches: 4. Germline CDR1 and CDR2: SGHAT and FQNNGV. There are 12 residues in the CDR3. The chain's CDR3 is CASRGGGETQYF. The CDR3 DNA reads TGTGCCAGCCGTGGGGGGGGAGAGACCCAGTACTTC.

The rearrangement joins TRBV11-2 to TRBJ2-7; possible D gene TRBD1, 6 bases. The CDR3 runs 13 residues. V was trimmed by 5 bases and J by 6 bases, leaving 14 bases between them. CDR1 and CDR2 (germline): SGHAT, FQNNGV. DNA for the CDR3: TGTGCCAGCAGCCAACAGGGCAGGGGCGAGCAGTACTTC. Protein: CASSQQGRGEQYF.

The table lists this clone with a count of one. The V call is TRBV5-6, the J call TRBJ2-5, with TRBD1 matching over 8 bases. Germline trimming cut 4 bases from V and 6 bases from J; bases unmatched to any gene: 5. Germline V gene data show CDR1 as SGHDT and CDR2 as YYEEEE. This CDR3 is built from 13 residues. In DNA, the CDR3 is TGTGCCAGCAGCACCGGACAGGGCAAGACCCAGTACTTC. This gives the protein CASSTGQGKTQYF.

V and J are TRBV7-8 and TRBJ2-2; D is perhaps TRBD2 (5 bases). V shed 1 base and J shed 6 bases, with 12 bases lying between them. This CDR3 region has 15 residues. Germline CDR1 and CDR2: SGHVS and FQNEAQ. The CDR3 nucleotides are TGTGCCAGCAGCTTAGAGGTGGGAGTCGCCGGGGAGCTGTTTTTT. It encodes CASSLEVGVAGELFF.

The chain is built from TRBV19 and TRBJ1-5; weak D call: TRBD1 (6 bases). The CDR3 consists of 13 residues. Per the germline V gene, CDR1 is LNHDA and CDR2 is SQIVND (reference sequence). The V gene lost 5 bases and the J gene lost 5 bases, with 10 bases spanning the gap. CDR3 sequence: CASSFGQHQPQHF. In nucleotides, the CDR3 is TGTGCCAGTAGTTTCGGACAGCATCAGCCCCAGCATTTT.

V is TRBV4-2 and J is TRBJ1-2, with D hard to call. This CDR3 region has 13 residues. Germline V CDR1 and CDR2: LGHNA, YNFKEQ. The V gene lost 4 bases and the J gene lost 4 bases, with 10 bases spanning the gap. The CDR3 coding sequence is TGTGCCAGCAGCCGCGGACTATCCTATGGCTACACCTTC. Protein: CASSRGLSYGYTF.

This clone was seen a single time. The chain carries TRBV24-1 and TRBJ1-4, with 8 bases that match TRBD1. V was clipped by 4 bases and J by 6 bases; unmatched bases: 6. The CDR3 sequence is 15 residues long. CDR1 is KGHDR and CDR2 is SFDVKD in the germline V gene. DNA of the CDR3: TGTGCCACCAGTGAGGGAGGGACAGGTGATGAAAAACTGTTTTTT. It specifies CATSEGGTGDEKLFF.

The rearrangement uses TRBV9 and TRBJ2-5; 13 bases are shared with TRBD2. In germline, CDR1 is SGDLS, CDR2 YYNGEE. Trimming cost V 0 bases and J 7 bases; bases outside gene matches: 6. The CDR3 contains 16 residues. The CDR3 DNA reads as TGTGCCAGCAGCGTAGGACTAGCGGGGGGCCTAGGGACCCAGTACTTC. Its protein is CASSVGLAGGLGTQYF. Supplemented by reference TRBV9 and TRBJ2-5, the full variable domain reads DSGVTQTPKHLITATGQRVTLRCSPRSGDLSVYWYQQSLDQGLQFLIQYYNGEERAKGNILERFSAQQFPDLHSELNLSSLELGDSALYFCASSVGLAGGLGTQYFGPGTRLLVL.